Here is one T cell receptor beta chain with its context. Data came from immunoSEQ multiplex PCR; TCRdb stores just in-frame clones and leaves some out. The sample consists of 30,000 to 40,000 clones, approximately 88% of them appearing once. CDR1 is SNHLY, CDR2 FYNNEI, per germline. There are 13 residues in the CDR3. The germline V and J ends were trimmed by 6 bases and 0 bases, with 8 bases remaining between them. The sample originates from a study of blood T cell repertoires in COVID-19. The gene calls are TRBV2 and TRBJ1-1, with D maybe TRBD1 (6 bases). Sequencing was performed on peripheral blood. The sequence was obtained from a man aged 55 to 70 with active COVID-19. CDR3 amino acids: CASSGGLNTEAFF. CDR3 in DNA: TGTGCCAGCAGCGGGGGGCTGAACACTGAAGCTTTCTTT.